The 13 T cell receptor beta chains below come from one sample, sequenced in a study of shared clonotypes between healthy human individuals. The assay was immunoSEQ multiplex PCR, and TCRdb's table has in-frame clones only and misses some. The data contain fewer than 2.5 million clones, 80% to 95% of them singletons. Sequenced input: naive CD4+ T cells from PBMCs. Subset in this sample: CD45RA+ positively selected. The receptors come from a man between 18 and 35 years old in good health. Some clones in this sample may be carry-over from other donors' samples.

V and J are TRBV15 and TRBJ2-1; tentative D call: TRBD2 (6 bases). Germline V gene sequence: CDR1 LNHNV, CDR2 YYDKDF (reference sequence). CDR3 length: 16 residues. V lost 5 bases and J lost 5, with 19 bases in between. The CDR3 region has the DNA TGTGCCACCAGCCCCCGGGGGTGGGGGGATCACAATGAGCAGTTCTTC. Encoded protein: CATSPRGWGDHNEQFF.

The rearrangement joins TRBV27 to TRBJ2-3; 10 positions match TRBD1. J gave up 7 bases and V 6 bases, and 16 bases lay outside the gene matches. The CDR3 is made up of 17 amino acids. Germline loops: CDR1 MNHEY, CDR2 SMNVEV (reference sequence). CDR3 sequence (DNA): TGTGCCAGCAGCCTGAGAGCCACCGGTGACAGGGGGCATACGCAGTATTTT. It specifies CASSLRATGDRGHTQYF.

The J gene is TRBJ2-5, the V gene TRBV10-1, with 8 positions matching TRBD1. The trim removed 3 bases at V and 5 bases at J, leaving 5 bases unmatched. From germline, CDR1 is WNHNN and CDR2 SYGVQD (reference sequence). The CDR3 runs 14 residues. CDR3 in DNA: TGCGCCAGCAGTGATCGAACAGGGGGGGAGACCCAGTACTTC. Its translation is CASSDRTGGETQYF.

A remark on this clone: One junction end disagrees with the germline gene, perhaps due to a read error. The chain carries TRBV28 and TRBJ1-1, with TRBD1 as a possible D gene (5 bases). The CDR3 length is 17 residues. Germline lookup yields CDR1 MDHEN and CDR2 SYDVKM. The CDR3 DNA reads TGTGCCAACAGTTCACTCCCCCGGGCAGGGATGAACACTGAAGCTTTCTTT. This sequence encodes CANSSLPRAGMNTEAFF.

This clone has a single count. The chain recombines TRBV15 with TRBJ2-3; the D is unclear. The V end lost 0 bases, the J end lost 0 bases, and 10 bases lay between the germline ends. The germline V gene encodes CDR1 LNHNV and CDR2 YYDKDF (reference sequence). The CDR3 runs to 16 residues. The CDR3, as DNA: TGTGCCACCAGCAGAGATCATCCGCAAAGCACAGATACGCAGTATTTT. Protein product: CATSRDHPQSTDTQYF.

The rearrangement links TRBV30 to TRBJ1-4; tentatively, D is TRBD1 (5 bases). V was shortened by 3 bases and J by 4 bases, with 12 bases between the two germline ends. The length of the CDR3 is 14 residues. In germline, CDR1 is GTSNPN, CDR2 SVGIG (reference sequence). CDR3 DNA sequence: TGTGCCTGGAGCCCGGACACCTTTAATGAAAAACTGTTTTTT. Translating it yields CAWSPDTFNEKLFF.

The V gene is TRBV7-9, the J gene TRBJ2-7; 7 bases align to TRBD1. The CDR3 loop spans 13 amino acids. The ends lost 1 base at V and 7 bases at J; junction bases unmatched: 4. Per germline, CDR1 SEHNR and CDR2 FQNEAQ (reference sequence). The CDR3 nucleotides are TGTGCCAGCAGCTTAGGGGGGACAGAAGAGCAGTACTTC. It specifies CASSLGGTEEQYF.

This sequence joins TRBV4-1 and TRBJ1-5; D unresolved. CDR3 length: 15 amino acids. In germline, CDR1 is MGHRA, CDR2 YSYEKL. V lost 4 bases and J lost 2, with 12 bases in between. DNA for the CDR3: TGCGCCAGCAGCCCGACCGGCGGGGGCAATCAGCCCCAGCATTTT. Translation: CASSPTGGGNQPQHF.

V usage is TRBV29-1 and J usage is TRBJ2-3, with D maybe TRBD2 (6 bases). There are 14 residues in the CDR3. Trimming pared 4 bases from V and 4 bases from J, leaving 15 bases between. CDR1 and CDR2 (germline): SQVTM, ANQGSEA. The CDR3 spells CSVVGSRRADTQYF. The CDR3 DNA is TGCAGCGTTGTGGGGAGCAGGAGGGCAGATACGCAGTATTTT.

This rearrangement joins TRBV4-3 to TRBJ2-5; 7 nucleotides line up with TRBD1. Per germline, CDR1 LGHNA and CDR2 YSLEER. The CDR3 is 14 amino acids. Trimming took 0 bases from V and 10 from J; bases not matched to a gene: 8. Here the CDR3 reads CASSQEVDRVIQYF. DNA for the CDR3: TGCGCCAGCAGCCAAGAAGTAGACAGGGTGATCCAGTACTTC.

V usage is TRBV2 and J usage is TRBJ2-2; 7 bases fit TRBD1. Germline CDR1 and CDR2: SNHLY and FYNNEI. Unmatched junction bases numbered 7, after V lost 7 bases and J lost 5 bases. This CDR3 is built from 14 residues. Here the CDR3 reads CASNRDRQTGELFF. In DNA form, the CDR3 reads TGTGCCAGCAACCGGGACAGACAAACCGGGGAGCTGTTTTTT. Full variable domain (missing parts from reference TRBV2 and TRBJ2-2): EPEVTQTPSHQVTQMGQEVILRCVPISNHLYFYWYRQILGQKVEFLVSFYNNEISEKSEIFDDQFSVERPDGSNFTLKIRSTKLEDSAMYFCASNRDRQTGELFFGEGSRLTVL.

CDR3 in amino acids: CASSEAAVYYEQYF. The CDR3 nucleotides read TGTGCCAGCAGTGAAGCGGCAGTTTACTACGAGCAGTACTTC. V gene TRBV6-1 combines with J gene TRBJ2-7; D gene unclear. The germline CDR1 and CDR2 sequences are MNHNS and SASEGT. The CDR3 is 14 amino acids. V was cut by 0 bases and J by 3 bases, with 9 bases left in between.

This sequence joins TRBV7-3 and TRBJ1-5; the D is unclear. The CDR3 has 19 amino acids. V was trimmed by 1 base and J by 0 bases, leaving 19 bases between them. The germline V gene encodes CDR1 SGHTA and CDR2 FQGTGA. As DNA, the CDR3 is TGTGCCAGCAGCTTAATAGCCCCGTGGACCCGTTATAGCAATCAGCCCCAGCATTTT. Protein: CASSLIAPWTRYSNQPQHF.